The 32 T cell receptor beta chains below all came from one sample that was sequenced in a study of cytomegalovirus exposure and HLA in healthy donors. PCR primers comprised 60 Vbeta and 13 Jbeta primers. The method was immunoSEQ multiplex PCR; TCRdb's version includes in-frame clones alone and lacks a portion of them. Of approximately 110,000 clones in the sample, more than 60% were seen once. The sequenced sample consisted of PBMCs. Receptors originate from a woman aged 40 to 49 in good health and CMV-seronegative.

This clone was seen a single time. The chain links TRBV5-4 to TRBJ2-3, with D tentatively TRBD1 (5 bases). This CDR3 is built from 15 residues. Germline V gene sequence: CDR1 SGHNT, CDR2 YYREEE (reference sequence). The V and J ends lost 0 bases and 1 base respectively, with 9 bases between them. The CDR3 loop is CASSLARAGTDTQYF. In DNA form, the CDR3 reads TGTGCCAGCAGCTTGGCCAGGGCCGGCACAGATACGCAGTATTTT.

The J gene is TRBJ1-4, the V gene TRBV28; D possibly corresponds to TRBD1 (5 bases). V was trimmed by 3 bases and J by 5 bases, leaving 10 bases between them. CDR1 MDHEN and CDR2 SYDVKM come from the germline V gene. CDR3 length: 14 residues. CDR3 DNA: TGTGCCAGCAGTTTTAGACAGCAAAATGAAAAACTGTTTTTT. Protein sequence: CASSFRQQNEKLFF.

The chain recombines TRBV7-8 with TRBJ2-7; the D gene is possibly TRBD1 (5 bases). The ends were cut back, 5 bases at V and 0 bases at J, with 17 bases in the middle. This CDR3 contains 16 residues. The germline V gene has CDR1 SGHVS and CDR2 FQNEAQ. CDR3: CASSLAPSRASYEQYF. CDR3 DNA sequence: TGTGCCAGCAGCCTCGCCCCCTCCAGGGCCTCCTACGAGCAGTACTTC.

The V gene is TRBV19, the J gene TRBJ1-5; 9 bases align to TRBD1. The ends lost 5 bases at V and 7 bases at J; junction bases unmatched: 15. The CDR3 runs 17 residues. From germline, CDR1 is LNHDA and CDR2 SQIVND (reference sequence). CDR3: CASSEPPGQGLGQPQHF. For the CDR3, the DNA is TGTGCCAGTAGTGAACCTCCGGGACAGGGATTGGGGCAGCCCCAGCATTTT.

The rearrangement links TRBV14 to TRBJ1-4, with 10 positions matching TRBD1. The CDR3 sequence is 17 residues long. Germline V lookup: CDR1 SGHDN, CDR2 FVKESK. V lost 6 bases and J lost 3; bases outside the gene matches: 10. CDR3 bases: TGTGCCAGCAGGCGGACAGGGGGAGGGGGCCCTAATGAAAAACTGTTTTTT. This encodes CASRRTGGGGPNEKLFF.

The CDR3 sequence is CATRTGSSGNTIYF. The CDR3, as DNA: TGTGCCACCAGGACAGGGAGCTCTGGAAACACCATATATTTT. The chain carries TRBV10-3 and TRBJ1-3; 8 bases fit TRBD1. V trimming: 10 bases; J trimming: 0 bases; junction bases outside the gene matches: 5. The CDR3 runs to 14 residues. Germline V gene lookup returns CDR1 ENHRY and CDR2 SYGVKD.

The rearrangement links TRBV7-9 to TRBJ2-3; possibly TRBD1 for D (6 bases). Trimming cost V 5 bases and J 1 base, with 13 bases left between them. Germline values: CDR1 SEHNR, CDR2 FQNEAQ (reference sequence). There are 15 residues in the CDR3. CDR3 region: CASSPGTYGTDTQYF. DNA of the CDR3: TGTGCCAGCAGCCCGGGGACATATGGCACAGATACGCAGTATTTT. The full variable domain, in which reference TRBV7-9 and TRBJ2-3 provide the parts outside the CDR3, is DTGVSQNPRHKITKRGQNVTFRCDPISEHNRLYWYRQTLGQGPEFLTYFQNEAQLEKSRLLSDRFSAERPKGSFSTLEIQRTEQGDSAMYLCASSPGTYGTDTQYFGPGTRLTVL.

The gene calls are TRBV2 and TRBJ2-1; 9 positions agree with TRBD1. Germline V gives CDR1 SNHLY, CDR2 FYNNEI. The V segment lost 5 bases and the J segment 4 bases; nucleotides outside the gene matches: 6. The CDR3 covers 15 residues. Written as DNA, the CDR3 is TGTGCCAGCAGTTCTACAGGGGGCGCATACAATGAGCAGTTCTTC. Its translation: CASSSTGGAYNEQFF.

This clone was detected only a few times. It is likely a read error, because the conserved phenylalanine at the end of the CDR3 is missing. The chain is built from TRBV5-1 and TRBJ2-3; 7 positions agree with TRBD2. Germline V gene sequence: CDR1 SGHRS, CDR2 YFSETQ. The CDR3 sequence is 15 residues long. V lost 0 bases and J lost 6; bases outside the gene matches: 7. CDR3 amino acids: CASSLVAGEADTQYL. As DNA, the CDR3 is TGCGCCAGCAGCTTGGTTGCGGGAGAGGCGGATACGCAGTATCTT.

This chain links TRBV7-9 with TRBJ2-3; 8 positions match TRBD2. J was trimmed by 10 bases and V by 5 bases; bases with no gene match: 11. This CDR3 region has 14 residues. The V gene's germline CDR1 is SEHNR and CDR2 FQNEAQ (reference sequence). CDR3 residues: CASSPPVMRGAQYF. CDR3 DNA sequence: TGTGCCAGCAGCCCCCCCGTGATGCGGGGGGCGCAGTATTTT.

The CDR3 DNA reads TGTGCCTGGTTGCGGCACTCTGGAAACACCATATATTTT. It codes for CAWLRHSGNTIYF. The chain uses TRBV30 and TRBJ1-3, with D unresolved. With 5 bases removed from V and 0 bases from J, the gap between germline ends came to 8 bases. CDR1 is GTSNPN, CDR2 SVGIG, per germline (reference sequence). This CDR3 is built from 13 residues.

On this clone itself: The sample holds other DNA sequences that translate to the same CDR3. The rearrangement uses TRBV2 and TRBJ2-5; 15 bases match TRBD2. V lost 5 bases and J lost 5; bases outside the gene matches: 3. CDR3 length: 15 amino acids. Germline assignment: CDR1 SNHLY and CDR2 FYNNEI. As DNA, the CDR3 is TGTGCCAGCAGTCTCGGACTAGCGGGAGGGGAGACCCAGTACTTC. Encoded protein: CASSLGLAGGETQYF.

The chain joins TRBV28 to TRBJ2-1; D possibly corresponds to TRBD2 (6 bases). CDR1 is MDHEN, CDR2 SYDVKM, per germline. The CDR3 length is 15 residues. Trimming cost V 5 bases and J 5 bases, with 16 bases left between them. The chain's CDR3 is CASSPGGTADNEQFF. DNA for the CDR3: TGTGCCAGCAGTCCCGGAGGGACTGCGGACAATGAGCAGTTCTTC.

The chain couples TRBV11-3 to TRBJ2-3, with 12 positions matching TRBD1. The germline V gene encodes CDR1 SGHNT and CDR2 YENEEA. The V segment lost 4 bases and the J segment 7 bases; nucleotides outside the gene matches: 6. This CDR3 comprises 15 residues. The DNA of the CDR3 is TGTGCCAGCAGCTCTTCGGGACAGGGGGCGAATACGCAGTATTTT. It yields the protein CASSSSGQGANTQYF. Drawing the rest from reference TRBV11-3 and TRBJ2-3, the complete variable domain is EAGVVQSPRYKIIEKKQPVAFWCNPISGHNTLYWYLQNLGQGPELLIRYENEEAVDDSQLPKDRFSAERLKGVDSTLKIQPAELGDSAVYLCASSSSGQGANTQYFGPGTRLTVL.

The chain's CDR3 is CASSQDRGGGPQHF. DNA of the CDR3: TGCGCCAGCAGCCAAGATCGTGGCGGGGGCCCGCAGCATTTT. The genes are TRBV4-3 and TRBJ1-5; possibly TRBD1 for D (6 bases). CDR3 length equals 14 residues. V was shortened by 0 bases and J by 13 bases, with 16 bases between the two germline ends. CDR1 LGHNA and CDR2 YSLEER come from the germline V gene.

V gene TRBV7-2 combines with J gene TRBJ2-7, with TRBD1 as a possible D gene (6 bases). The germline gives CDR1 SGHTA, CDR2 FQGNSA. V was trimmed by 7 bases and J by 5 bases, leaving 24 bases between them. The CDR3 sequence is 16 residues long. The CDR3 reads CASTLAYRTEFHEQYF. As DNA, the CDR3 is TGTGCCAGCACCCTTGCTTATAGGACAGAGTTCCACGAGCAGTACTTC.

This chain joins TRBV11-1 and TRBJ2-5; 9 bases match TRBD1. Germline CDR1 SGHAT, CDR2 FQDESV (reference sequence). This CDR3 is 16 amino acids long. Trimming cost V 2 bases and J 2 bases; bases outside gene matches: 6. Here the CDR3 DNA reads TGTGCCAGCAGCTTATCTTCGGGACAGGGACAAGAGACCCAGTACTTC. Residues: CASSLSSGQGQETQYF. Filled out from reference TRBV11-1 and TRBJ2-5, the complete variable domain reads EAEVAQSPRYKITEKSQAVAFWCDPISGHATLYWYRQILGQGPELLVQFQDESVVDDSQLPKDRFSAERLKGVDSTLKIQPAELGDSAMYLCASSLSSGQGQETQYFGPGTRLLVL.

The chain is built from TRBV9 and TRBJ1-1; possible D gene TRBD1, 5 bases. V lost 5 bases, J lost 3 bases, and 14 bases lay in between. The CDR3 runs to 14 residues. Germline loops: CDR1 SGDLS, CDR2 YYNGEE. The CDR3, as DNA: TGTGCCAGCAGACCAGGGAGGGGATACACTGAAGCTTTCTTT. This translates into CASRPGRGYTEAFF. The full variable domain, rest sourced from reference TRBV9 and TRBJ1-1, is DSGVTQTPKHLITATGQRVTLRCSPRSGDLSVYWYQQSLDQGLQFLIQYYNGEERAKGNILERFSAQQFPDLHSELNLSSLELGDSALYFCASRPGRGYTEAFFGQGTRLTVV.

This clone was observed once. V and J are TRBV10-3 and TRBJ2-3; D unresolved. The CDR3 covers 15 residues. With 10 bases removed from V and 7 bases from J, the gap between germline ends came to 24 bases. Germline V CDR1 and CDR2: ENHRY, SYGVKD. The DNA for the CDR3 is TGTGCCAGCTGTAGCTCAGAGTATATAGAAAATACGCAGTATTTT. Its protein is CASCSSEYIENTQYF.

The chain is built from TRBV4-3 and TRBJ2-1, with D tentatively TRBD2 (6 bases). This CDR3 comprises 14 residues. Germline V CDR1 and CDR2: LGHNA, YSLEER. V shed 4 bases and J shed 10 bases, with 17 bases lying between them. The CDR3 spells CASSRGESSGEQFF. The CDR3 DNA reads TGCGCCAGCAGCCGCGGGGAGTCCTCGGGGGAGCAGTTCTTC.

This chain joins TRBV18 and TRBJ1-5; 10 nucleotides align to TRBD1. This CDR3 comprises 15 residues. Germline V gene lookup returns CDR1 KGHSH and CDR2 LQKENI. The J segment lost 2 bases and the V segment lost 3 bases, leaving 1 base of the junction unmatched. CDR3 in amino acids: CASSPGTGGNQPQHF. The CDR3 coding sequence is TGTGCCAGCTCACCCGGGACAGGGGGCAATCAGCCCCAGCATTTT.

This chain links TRBV9 with TRBJ1-2, with TRBD1 identical over 8 bases. This CDR3 spans 14 amino acids. Germline V gene sequence: CDR1 SGDLS, CDR2 YYNGEE. V dropped 4 bases and J dropped 5; count of bases not matched to a gene: 7. Here the CDR3 reads CASSPGTGTYGYTF. For the CDR3, the DNA is TGTGCCAGCAGCCCCGGGACAGGAACGTATGGCTACACCTTC.

V gene TRBV7-6 combines with J gene TRBJ2-5; 7 bases fit TRBD1. J gave up 5 bases and V 4 bases, and 4 bases lay outside the gene matches. Germline CDR1 SGHVS, CDR2 FNYEAQ. The CDR3 runs 13 residues. The CDR3 sequence is CASSSTGVETQYF. In DNA, the CDR3 is TGTGCCAGCAGCTCAACAGGGGTCGAGACCCAGTACTTC.

V usage is TRBV28 and J usage is TRBJ2-5; possibly TRBD2 for D (6 bases). The J call is in doubt because the DNA end fits TRBJ2-7 better. Germline V gives CDR1 MDHEN, CDR2 SYDVKM. The CDR3 runs 13 residues. CDR3 coding DNA: TGTGCCAGCAGCTACGGGAGCCCCTACGAGCAGTACTTC. Its protein product is CASSYGSPYEQYF.

V gene TRBV7-2 combines with J gene TRBJ1-1; 7 nucleotides agree with TRBD1. The ends lost 5 bases at V and 1 base at J; junction bases unmatched: 4. The germline gives CDR1 SGHTA, CDR2 FQGNSA. The CDR3 extends over 14 amino acids. The CDR3 protein is CASSTGQPNTEAFF. CDR3 DNA: TGTGCCAGCAGCACGGGACAGCCGAACACTGAAGCTTTCTTT.

This chain joins TRBV6-1 and TRBJ1-5; unclear D gene. Germline loops: CDR1 MNHNS, CDR2 SASEGT. This CDR3 region has 15 residues. V shed 0 bases and J shed 3 bases, with 9 bases lying between them. CDR3 amino acids: CASSEARLDNQPQHF. DNA of the CDR3: TGTGCCAGCAGTGAAGCCCGACTCGACAATCAGCCCCAGCATTTT.

The chain carries TRBV10-2 and TRBJ2-7; 8 positions match TRBD2. CDR1 is WSHSY, CDR2 SAAADI, per germline. J was trimmed by 0 bases and V by 4 bases; bases with no gene match: 2. This CDR3 spans 14 amino acids. CDR3 nucleotides: TGCGCCAGCAGTGCAGCGGGGGCCTCCTACGAGCAGTACTTC. Amino acids: CASSAAGASYEQYF.

The chain has TRBV4-3 and TRBJ2-2; 8 nucleotides align to TRBD2. CDR1 LGHNA and CDR2 YSLEER come from the germline V gene. The length of the CDR3 is 17 residues. J was trimmed by 4 bases and V by 2 bases; bases with no gene match: 9. CDR3 sequence reads: CASSQNPSSGSTGELFF. The CDR3 DNA is TGCGCCAGCAGCCAAAATCCATCCAGCGGGAGCACCGGGGAGCTGTTTTTT.

The chain has TRBV7-3 and TRBJ1-3; 9 bases map to TRBD1. The V and J ends lost 2 bases and 1 base, in that order; junction bases with no gene match: 6. This CDR3 has 17 residues. CDR1 and CDR2 from the germline V gene are SGHTA and FQGTGA. The CDR3 here is CASSLLPGTGSGNTIYF. The CDR3 DNA reads as TGTGCCAGCAGCTTACTCCCGGGGACAGGGTCTGGAAACACCATATATTTT.

The chain joins TRBV30 to TRBJ2-1, with 8 bases that match TRBD2. This CDR3 comprises 13 residues. Germline-derived CDR1 and CDR2 are GTSNPN and SVGIG (reference sequence). V shed 3 bases and J 4 bases; nucleotides not matched to a gene: 2. CDR3 sequence reads: CAWSVAGYNEQFF. The CDR3 bases are TGTGCCTGGAGCGTAGCGGGGTACAATGAGCAGTTCTTC.

In this sample, this clone turned up once. The V gene is TRBV11-3, the J gene TRBJ2-5; 9 bases map to TRBD2. The length of the CDR3 is 17 residues. Trimming removed 2 bases from V and 5 bases from J; junction bases left unmatched: 12. CDR1 is SGHNT and CDR2 is YENEEA in the germline V gene. CDR3 region: CASSLNGGSGSRETQYF. For the CDR3, the DNA is TGTGCCAGCAGCTTAAATGGTGGTAGCGGGAGTCGGGAGACCCAGTACTTC. Full variable domain (missing parts from reference TRBV11-3 and TRBJ2-5): EAGVVQSPRYKIIEKKQPVAFWCNPISGHNTLYWYLQNLGQGPELLIRYENEEAVDDSQLPKDRFSAERLKGVDSTLKIQPAELGDSAVYLCASSLNGGSGSRETQYFGPGTRLLVL.

V gene TRBV11-2 combines with J gene TRBJ2-7; 8 nucleotides match TRBD2. Losses at the gene ends were 3 bases for V and 4 bases for J; bases not matched to a gene: 5. CDR3 length equals 14 residues. The germline CDR1 and CDR2 sequences are SGHAT and FQNNGV. CDR3 in DNA: TGTGCCAGCAGCTTGGGCCGGGGGGGTTACGAGCAGTACTTC. Its translation is CASSLGRGGYEQYF.